The rows below give T cell receptor beta chains drawn from one sample of a study of post-analysis software for immune sequencing data. TCRdb analysed the PCR reads with MiXCR anew, one entry per CDR3 protein. This sample yields about 500,000 distinct CDR3 sequences, of which under 55% are seen a single time; around 10% belongs to the top ten. The sequenced material came from blood. These receptor sequences come from a girl aged 10 to 17 with multiple sclerosis. CDR3s include the opening cysteine and the closing phenylalanine or tryptophan. Fields, in order: J gene, clone size, V gene, CDR3 length, D gene, CDR3 DNA, CDR3 protein. A D gene is named only where the DNA matches it firmly. Where a row states a size, it is once, few, many or the class of an expanded clone; other rows omit it.

J gene: TRBJ1-1
clone size: NA
V gene: TRBV3-1
CDR3 length: 15
D gene: NA
CDR3 DNA: TGTGCCAGCAGCCAAGTCCCAGGGTCAGACACTGAAGCTTTCTTT
CDR3 protein: CASSQVPGSDTEAFF

J gene: TRBJ2-7
clone size: few
V gene: TRBV9
CDR3 length: 14
D gene: TRBD2
CDR3 DNA: TGTGCCAGCAGTGTCGGCGGGAGGGCCTACGAGCAGTACTTC
CDR3 protein: CASSVGGRAYEQYF

J gene: TRBJ2-1
clone size: few
V gene: TRBV15
CDR3 length: 15
D gene: TRBD2
CDR3 DNA: TGTGCCACCAGCAGAGGGGGGGGTCTCACCAATGAGCAGTTCTTC
CDR3 protein: CATSRGGGLTNEQFF

J gene: TRBJ1-2
clone size: NA
V gene: TRBV29-1
CDR3 length: 11
D gene: NA
CDR3 DNA: TGCAGCGTCCAGGGACGGGTAGGCTACACCTTC
CDR3 protein: CSVQGRVGYTF

J gene: TRBJ2-7
clone size: NA
V gene: TRBV5-5
CDR3 length: 12
D gene: NA
CDR3 DNA: TGTGCCAGCAGATCAGACACCTACGAGCAGTACTTC
CDR3 protein: CASRSDTYEQYF

J gene: TRBJ2-1
clone size: few
V gene: TRBV6-9
CDR3 length: 16
D gene: NA
CDR3 DNA: TGTGCCAGCAGTTATTCGAGGCGGAGCTCCTACAATGAGCAGTTCTTC
CDR3 protein: CASSYSRRSSYNEQFF

J gene: TRBJ2-3
clone size: NA
V gene: TRBV29-1
CDR3 length: 13
D gene: NA
CDR3 DNA: TGCAGCGTCGAAGTCGGGTTCCCAGATACGCAGTATTTT
CDR3 protein: CSVEVGFPDTQYF

J gene: TRBJ2-5
clone size: NA
V gene: TRBV4-2
CDR3 length: 14
D gene: NA
CDR3 DNA: TGTGCCAGCAGCCCCGTGGGCTTCCAAGAGACCCAGTACTTC
CDR3 protein: CASSPVGFQETQYF

J gene: TRBJ1-4
clone size: few
V gene: TRBV6-1
CDR3 length: 14
D gene: NA
CDR3 DNA: TGTGCCAGCACCGAACAGGTTCGGGGTGAAAAACTGTTTTTT
CDR3 protein: CASTEQVRGEKLFF

J gene: TRBJ2-1
clone size: NA
V gene: TRBV20-1
CDR3 length: 16
D gene: NA
CDR3 DNA: TGCAGTGCTAGCTTCTGGGGGACGGTTGGGTACAATGAGCAGTTCTTC
CDR3 protein: CSASFWGTVGYNEQFF

J gene: TRBJ2-3
clone size: NA
V gene: TRBV12-3/TRBV12-4
CDR3 length: 13
D gene: NA
CDR3 DNA: TGTGCCACCCGAGGGGGGGCGGTAGATACGCAGTATTTT
CDR3 protein: CATRGGAVDTQYF

J gene: TRBJ2-2
clone size: NA
V gene: TRBV4-3
CDR3 length: 15
D gene: TRBD1
CDR3 DNA: TGCGCCAGCAGCCCTAGACAGGGGAACACCGGGGAGCTGTTTTTT
CDR3 protein: CASSPRQGNTGELFF

J gene: TRBJ1-2
clone size: NA
V gene: TRBV12-3/TRBV12-4
CDR3 length: 12
D gene: NA
CDR3 DNA: TGTGCCAGCAGTTCAACCCCCCTAGGCTACACCTTC
CDR3 protein: CASSSTPLGYTF

J gene: TRBJ2-3
clone size: NA
V gene: TRBV11-2
CDR3 length: 19
D gene: TRBD2
CDR3 DNA: TGTGCCAGCAGCCCCCTACAACTAGCGGCACGCACTCGGGCAGATACGCAGTATTTT
CDR3 protein: CASSPLQLAARTRADTQYF

J gene: TRBJ2-1
clone size: NA
V gene: TRBV10-2
CDR3 length: 16
D gene: TRBD2
CDR3 DNA: TGCGCCGGCAGTGAGCTTGGACTAGCGGCTACCAATGAGCAGTTCTTC
CDR3 protein: CAGSELGLAATNEQFF

J gene: TRBJ2-3
clone size: NA
V gene: TRBV5-1
CDR3 length: 16
D gene: NA
CDR3 DNA: TGCGCCAGCAGCTCTGGGACCCACGGAGGGGCAGATACGCAGTATTTT
CDR3 protein: CASSSGTHGGADTQYF

J gene: TRBJ2-1
clone size: few
V gene: TRBV4-1
CDR3 length: 15
D gene: NA
CDR3 DNA: TGCGCCAGCAGCTCCCCCCGGGCCCAGGGGAATGAGCAGTTCTTC
CDR3 protein: CASSSPRAQGNEQFF

J gene: TRBJ2-7
clone size: NA
V gene: TRBV20-1
CDR3 length: 13
D gene: TRBD1
CDR3 DNA: TGCAGTCCCAAGGGGACAGCCACCTACGAGCAGTACTTC
CDR3 protein: CSPKGTATYEQYF

J gene: TRBJ1-1
clone size: NA
V gene: TRBV27
CDR3 length: 14
D gene: NA
CDR3 DNA: TGTGCCAGCAGTTTATCGCAAAGTAACACTGAAGCTTTCTTT
CDR3 protein: CASSLSQSNTEAFF

J gene: TRBJ2-7
clone size: NA
V gene: TRBV7-2
CDR3 length: 14
D gene: TRBD2
CDR3 DNA: TGTGCCAGCAGCTCCTCTAGCGGGTCCTACGAGCAGTACTTC
CDR3 protein: CASSSSSGSYEQYF

J gene: TRBJ1-1
clone size: NA
V gene: TRBV5-1
CDR3 length: 16
D gene: TRBD1
CDR3 DNA: TGCGCCAGCAGCTTTGGCCGGACAGGGGGAGACACTGAAGCTTTCTTT
CDR3 protein: CASSFGRTGGDTEAFF

J gene: TRBJ1-5
clone size: NA
V gene: TRBV20-1
CDR3 length: 13
D gene: TRBD1
CDR3 DNA: TGCAGCGGACAGGGGGCGCAGAATCAGCCCCAGCATTTT
CDR3 protein: CSGQGAQNQPQHF

J gene: TRBJ1-2
clone size: NA
V gene: TRBV7-9
CDR3 length: 14
D gene: TRBD1
CDR3 DNA: TGTGCCAGCAGCCCAAAACGGACAGGGGATGGCTACACCTTC
CDR3 protein: CASSPKRTGDGYTF

J gene: TRBJ1-1
clone size: NA
V gene: TRBV11-2
CDR3 length: 16
D gene: NA
CDR3 DNA: TGTGCCAGCAGCTTAGACGTAACAGGGCTCTACACTGAAGCTTTCTTT
CDR3 protein: CASSLDVTGLYTEAFF

J gene: TRBJ1-2
clone size: NA
V gene: TRBV7-9
CDR3 length: 18
D gene: NA
CDR3 DNA: TGTGCCAGCAGCCCTCTGGCAGGGGAGGCGCCACGAGGTAATGGCTACACCTTC
CDR3 protein: CASSPLAGEAPRGNGYTF

J gene: TRBJ2-7
clone size: NA
V gene: TRBV11-1
CDR3 length: 14
D gene: NA
CDR3 DNA: TGTGCCAGCAGCTTGGGGCTAGCCCCCTACGAGCAGTACTTC
CDR3 protein: CASSLGLAPYEQYF

J gene: TRBJ1-4
clone size: few
V gene: TRBV5-1
CDR3 length: 15
D gene: NA
CDR3 DNA: TGCGCCAGCAGCTTGGTTGGACGGAGAAATGAAAAACTGTTTTTT
CDR3 protein: CASSLVGRRNEKLFF

J gene: TRBJ2-7
clone size: NA
V gene: TRBV12-3/TRBV12-4
CDR3 length: 12
D gene: NA
CDR3 DNA: TGTGCCAGCAACAGGGCTCGCGGCGAGCAGTACTTC
CDR3 protein: CASNRARGEQYF

J gene: TRBJ1-6
clone size: NA
V gene: TRBV20-1
CDR3 length: 13
D gene: NA
CDR3 DNA: TGCAGTGCTAGGGGGGGTTACAATTCACCCCTCCACTTT
CDR3 protein: CSARGGYNSPLHF

J gene: TRBJ2-5
clone size: NA
V gene: TRBV11-2
CDR3 length: 18
D gene: TRBD2
CDR3 DNA: TGTGCCAGCAGGGTGGGGAGCGGGAGGGCCCTGTTCCAAGAGACCCAGTACTTC
CDR3 protein: CASRVGSGRALFQETQYF

J gene: TRBJ1-2
clone size: few
V gene: TRBV4-2
CDR3 length: 14
D gene: NA
CDR3 DNA: TGTGCCAGCAGCCAAGACTTCGCCCCCGGGGGCTACACCTTC
CDR3 protein: CASSQDFAPGGYTF

J gene: TRBJ1-2
clone size: NA
V gene: TRBV19
CDR3 length: 13
D gene: NA
CDR3 DNA: TGTGCCAGTAGCAACATCGTCCCTTATGGCTACACCTTC
CDR3 protein: CASSNIVPYGYTF

J gene: TRBJ2-7
clone size: NA
V gene: TRBV4-1
CDR3 length: 15
D gene: TRBD1
CDR3 DNA: TGCGCCAGCAGCCACAGACAGGGGCGCACCTACGAGCAGTACTTC
CDR3 protein: CASSHRQGRTYEQYF

J gene: TRBJ2-7
clone size: few
V gene: TRBV6-6
CDR3 length: 17
D gene: TRBD1
CDR3 DNA: TGTGCCAGCAGTCACCTCGGACAGGGGGTTATATCCTACGAGCAGTACTTC
CDR3 protein: CASSHLGQGVISYEQYF

J gene: TRBJ2-3
clone size: NA
V gene: TRBV20-1
CDR3 length: 16
D gene: TRBD2
CDR3 DNA: TGCAGTGCTGGGACTAGCGGGAGGTGGGGCACAGATACGCAGTATTTT
CDR3 protein: CSAGTSGRWGTDTQYF

J gene: TRBJ1-6
clone size: NA
V gene: TRBV9
CDR3 length: 20
D gene: TRBD1
CDR3 DNA: TGTGCCAGCAGCGAATTCAACGGGACAGGGCTCGTGAACTATAATTCACCCCCCCACTTT
CDR3 protein: CASSEFNGTGLVNYNSPPHF

J gene: TRBJ2-1
clone size: NA
V gene: TRBV15
CDR3 length: 14
D gene: NA
CDR3 DNA: TGTGCCACCAGCAGAGAATCTAGTTCTGGTGAGCAGTTCTTC
CDR3 protein: CATSRESSSGEQFF

J gene: TRBJ2-1
clone size: NA
V gene: TRBV12-3/TRBV12-4
CDR3 length: 14
D gene: TRBD2
CDR3 DNA: TGTGCCAGCAGTCCCGGGACTAGGGCCCAAGAGCAGTTCTTC
CDR3 protein: CASSPGTRAQEQFF

J gene: TRBJ1-6
clone size: NA
V gene: TRBV12-3/TRBV12-4
CDR3 length: 15
D gene: NA
CDR3 DNA: TGTGCCAGCAGTCCCACCTGGGGGGGTAATTCACCCCTCCACTTT
CDR3 protein: CASSPTWGGNSPLHF